This T cell receptor (beta chain) was sequenced for a study of blood T cell repertoires in COVID-19. Study details: Samples of COVID-19 (acute and convalescent) were obtained from the United States, Italy and Spain. Sample material is recorded as cDNA or gDNA derived from T cells, B-cell-depleted T cells, or PBMCs.

The CDR3 extends over 15 amino acids. The V gene's germline CDR1 is SGHTA and CDR2 FQGNSA. V gave up 3 bases and J gave up 2 bases; unmatched junction bases: 4. Source study methods: Amplification of reference gene primers was used by the study to estimate nucleated cell counts. The repertoire was sequenced with immunoSEQ multiplex PCR; TCRdb's copy has only in-frame clones and lacks some. For V, J and clone size, that table is used; D and trimming come from the DNA. Of over 55,000 clones listed, more than 85% are singletons. The receptor was isolated from a man between 60 and 70 years old with acute or convalescent COVID-19. The sequencing input was peripheral blood. This chain joins TRBV7-2 and TRBJ2-5; 9 bases align to TRBD1. CDR3: CASSFDRGNQETQYF. CDR3 coding DNA: TGTGCCAGCAGCTTTGACAGGGGGAATCAAGAGACCCAGTACTTC.